Listed below are T cell receptor beta chains from one sample, sequenced in a study of T cells in Graves' hyperthyroidism and ophthalmopathy. TCRdb reprocessed the multiplex PCR reads with MiXCR, giving one entry per CDR3 protein. The sample records about 400,000 distinct CDR3 sequences, around a sixth being singletons. The sample taken for sequencing was blood. These receptors were obtained from a woman aged 18-29 years with Graves' hyperthyroidism. Both conserved end residues are part of each CDR3. A D gene is named only where the DNA matches it firmly. Rows give clone size only sometimes, using once, few, many, or a class for an expanded clone.

V	J	D	size	DNA	CDR3
TRBV6-1	TRBJ1-1	-	many	TGTGCCAGCCGTTCGTGGAGTTTGAACACTGAAGCTTTCTTT	CASRSWSLNTEAFF
TRBV28	TRBJ2-1	-	few	TGTGCCAGCAGTTTGAGTGAGCAGTTCTTC	CASSLSEQFF
TRBV5-5	TRBJ1-5	-	many	TGTGCCAGCCAGAGAGGGTCTAGCAATCAGCCCCAGCATTTT	CASQRGSSNQPQHF
TRBV10-1	TRBJ2-2	TRBD2	-	TGCGCCAGCAGTGAAGTGGGAGATTGGACTAGCGGGGGTGTCGGGGAGCTGTTTTTT	CASSEVGDWTSGGVGELFF
TRBV6-5	TRBJ2-7	TRBD1	many	TGTGCCAGCAGTTACCTGGCAGGGGGCCGCGAGCAGTACTTC	CASSYLAGGREQYF
TRBV27	TRBJ2-7	-	few	TGTGCCAGCAGTTGGGCAGCGTCCTACGAGCAGTACTTC	CASSWAASYEQYF
TRBV24-1	TRBJ2-1	TRBD1	few	TGTGCCACCAGTGATGCGGGGACAGGGCATTTAAATGAGCAGTTCTTC	CATSDAGTGHLNEQFF
TRBV7-9	TRBJ1-2	-	-	TGTGCCAGCAGCTTAAATCCCCCCCGCGGCTACACCTTC	CASSLNPPRGYTF
TRBV6-5	TRBJ2-6	-	-	TGTGCCAGCAGTTACATACCGACCGACCCGGCCAACGTCCTGACTTTC	CASSYIPTDPANVLTF
TRBV20-1	TRBJ2-5	-	many	TGCAGTGTCTTGGACCGGCAGGAGACCCAGTACTTC	CSVLDRQETQYF
TRBV24-1	TRBJ2-2	-	many	TGTGCCACCAGTGATGGGACGGCCGGGGAGCTGTTTTTT	CATSDGTAGELFF
TRBV7-2	TRBJ2-7	TRBD1	-	TGTGCCAGCAGCTGGGACAGGGTAAGCGAGCAGTACTTC	CASSWDRVSEQYF
TRBV14	TRBJ2-7	-	many	TGTGCCAGCAGCCGCCTCGGTCCATTCTCCTACGAGCAGTACTTC	CASSRLGPFSYEQYF
TRBV5-1	TRBJ2-7	TRBD2	many	TGCGCCAGCAGCTTGGGGGGGACCGGGCGGGAGGAGCAGTACTTC	CASSLGGTGREEQYF
TRBV6-2/TRBV6-3	TRBJ2-3	-	few	TGTGCCACCTCCCCAGGGGGGGCAACGCAGTATTTT	CATSPGGATQYF
TRBV20-1	TRBJ2-1	-	few	TGCAGTGCAAAAGGAGAGGGTAGTAATGAGCAGTTCTTC	CSAKGEGSNEQFF
TRBV10-3	TRBJ1-4	-	few	TGTGCCATCAGTGAGGCGAGGGACCAACGAATTCAACTGTTTTTT	CAISEARDQRIQLFF
TRBV20-1	TRBJ2-7	-	-	TGCAGTGCTAGAGATGGACCCGGCGAGCAGTACTTC	CSARDGPGEQYF
TRBV7-8	TRBJ2-3	-	many	TGTGCCAGCAGGACTGGATTCACAGATACGCAGTATTTT	CASRTGFTDTQYF
TRBV20-1	TRBJ2-1	-	many	TGCAGTGCTAGACCGGGGTCCTACAATGAGCAGTTCTTC	CSARPGSYNEQFF
TRBV7-9	TRBJ2-5	TRBD1	-	TGTGCCAGCAGCTTAGGGAGGACAGGGTACCAAGAGACCCAGTACTTC	CASSLGRTGYQETQYF
TRBV7-3	TRBJ1-2	-	many	TGTGCCAGCAGCTTATTTCCCGGGACTTACTATGGCTACACCTTC	CASSLFPGTYYGYTF
TRBV6-2/TRBV6-3	TRBJ1-5	TRBD1	many	TGTGCCAGCAGTGTGACAGGGTATCAGCCCCAGCATTTT	CASSVTGYQPQHF
TRBV20-1	TRBJ1-4	-	many	TGCAGTGCGCAGGGTCCGGCTAATGAAAAACTGTTTTTT	CSAQGPANEKLFF
TRBV14	TRBJ2-4	TRBD1	few	TGTGCCAGCAGCCTGAAGTCAGGACAGGGGGCTACTCAGTACTTC	CASSLKSGQGATQYF
TRBV5-5	TRBJ2-2	-	many	TGTGCCAGCAGCTTGGGGCTTTGGGACACCGGGGAGCTGTTTTTT	CASSLGLWDTGELFF
TRBV20-1	TRBJ2-7	-	-	TGCAGTGCCGTATACGAGCAGTACTTC	CSAVYEQYF
TRBV19	TRBJ2-5	TRBD2	-	TGTGCCAGTAGTATAACTAGCGGGAGAGAGACCCAGTACTTC	CASSITSGRETQYF
TRBV18	TRBJ2-4	-	many	TGTGCCAGCTCACCAGGAATAGCCTCAGGCAAAAACATTCAGTACTTC	CASSPGIASGKNIQYF
TRBV18	TRBJ2-5	-	many	TGTGCCAGCTCACCAAGGGACCAAGAGACCCAGTACTTC	CASSPRDQETQYF
TRBV28	TRBJ2-3	-	many	TGTGCCAGCAGTTTCCACAGGGATGTGGATACGCAGTATTTT	CASSFHRDVDTQYF